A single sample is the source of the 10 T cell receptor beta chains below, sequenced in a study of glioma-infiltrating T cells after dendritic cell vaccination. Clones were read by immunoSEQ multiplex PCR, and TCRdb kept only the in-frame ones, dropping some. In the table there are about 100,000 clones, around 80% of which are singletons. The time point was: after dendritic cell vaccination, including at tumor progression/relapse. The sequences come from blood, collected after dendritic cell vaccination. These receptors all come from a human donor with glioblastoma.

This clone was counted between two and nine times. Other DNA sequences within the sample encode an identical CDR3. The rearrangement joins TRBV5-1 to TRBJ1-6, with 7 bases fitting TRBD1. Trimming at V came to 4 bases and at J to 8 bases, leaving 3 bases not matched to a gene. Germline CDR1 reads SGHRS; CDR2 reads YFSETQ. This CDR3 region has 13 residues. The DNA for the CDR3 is TGCGCCAGCAGCCTAACAGGGGATTCACCCCTCCACTTT. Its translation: CASSLTGDSPLHF.

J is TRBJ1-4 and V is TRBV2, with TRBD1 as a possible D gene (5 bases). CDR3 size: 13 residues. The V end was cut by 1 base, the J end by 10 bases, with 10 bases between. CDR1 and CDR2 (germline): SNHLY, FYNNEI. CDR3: CASSEEAGGKLFF. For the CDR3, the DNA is TGTGCCAGCAGTGAAGAGGCGGGGGGAAAACTGTTTTTT.

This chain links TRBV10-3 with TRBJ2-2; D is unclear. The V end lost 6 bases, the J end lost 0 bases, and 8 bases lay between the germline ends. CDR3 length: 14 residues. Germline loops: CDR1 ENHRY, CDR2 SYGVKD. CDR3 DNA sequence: TGTGCCATCAGCGCCGACTCGAACACCGGGGAGCTGTTTTTT. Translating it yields CAISADSNTGELFF.

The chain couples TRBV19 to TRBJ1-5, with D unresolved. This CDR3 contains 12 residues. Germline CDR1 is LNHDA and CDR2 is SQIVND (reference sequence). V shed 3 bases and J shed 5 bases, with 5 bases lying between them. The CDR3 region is CASSIGDQPQHF. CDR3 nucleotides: TGTGCCAGTAGTATCGGGGATCAGCCCCAGCATTTT.

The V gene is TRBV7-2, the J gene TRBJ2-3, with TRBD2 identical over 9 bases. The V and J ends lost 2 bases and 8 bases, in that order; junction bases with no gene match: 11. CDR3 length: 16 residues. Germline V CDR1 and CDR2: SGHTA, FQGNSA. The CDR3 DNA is TGTGCCAGCAGCTTACAGGTAGCGGGAGTTATGGGTACGCAGTATTTT. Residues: CASSLQVAGVMGTQYF.

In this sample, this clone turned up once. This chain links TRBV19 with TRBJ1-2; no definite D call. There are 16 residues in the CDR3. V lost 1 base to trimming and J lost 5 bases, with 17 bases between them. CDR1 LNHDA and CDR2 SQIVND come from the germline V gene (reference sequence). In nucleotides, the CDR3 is TGTGCCAGTAGTATAGGGGGTCGGGGATCTCCTTATGGCTACACCTTC. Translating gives CASSIGGRGSPYGYTF.

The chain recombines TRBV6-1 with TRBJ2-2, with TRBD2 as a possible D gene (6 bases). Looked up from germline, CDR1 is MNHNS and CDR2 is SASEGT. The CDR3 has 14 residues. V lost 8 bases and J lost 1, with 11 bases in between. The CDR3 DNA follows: TGTGCCAGCTCGGGTAGCGGGAACACCGGGGAGCTGTTTTTT. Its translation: CASSGSGNTGELFF.

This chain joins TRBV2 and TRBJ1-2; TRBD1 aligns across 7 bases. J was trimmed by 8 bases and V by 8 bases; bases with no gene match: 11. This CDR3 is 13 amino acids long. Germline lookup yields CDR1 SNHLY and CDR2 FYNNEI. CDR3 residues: CASAGQITRGYTF. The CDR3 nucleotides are TGTGCCAGCGCGGGACAGATAACAAGGGGCTACACCTTC.

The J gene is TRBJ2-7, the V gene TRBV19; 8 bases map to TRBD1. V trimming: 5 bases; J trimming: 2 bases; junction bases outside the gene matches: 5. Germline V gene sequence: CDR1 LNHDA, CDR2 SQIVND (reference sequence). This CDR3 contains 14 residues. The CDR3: CASSPRTGTYEQYF. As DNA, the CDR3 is TGTGCCAGTAGTCCCCGGACAGGGACCTACGAGCAGTACTTC.

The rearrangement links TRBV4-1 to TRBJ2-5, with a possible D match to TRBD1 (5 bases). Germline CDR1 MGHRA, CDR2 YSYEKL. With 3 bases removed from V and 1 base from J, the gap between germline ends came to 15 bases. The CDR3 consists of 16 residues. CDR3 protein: CASSQSLGVGQETQYF. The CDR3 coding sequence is TGCGCCAGCAGCCAGTCGCTAGGGGTGGGCCAAGAGACCCAGTACTTC.